The clone carrying this T cell receptor beta chain appeared many times. Its antigen is as yet unknown. This record comes from a study of CD8 T cells in ankylosing spondylitis. Between the trimmed V and J ends, which lost 6 bases and 5 bases, there was a span of 14 bases. CDR3 size: 15 residues. For TCR beta, libraries came from quantitative 5'-RACE with molecular barcodes. One entry per CDR3 protein, called by TCRdb with MiXCR from the 5' RACE reads. The table shows about 190,000 distinct CDR3 sequences, with under 15% occurring only once. Study conclusions and caveats: Seven or eight highly homologous variants made up a TCR beta motif, and this motif appeared characteristic of ankylosing spondylitis blood. Some of the motif variants had earlier been found in reactive arthritis patients' fluid and blood. Reports say disease-linked clones showed up significantly more in matched ankylosing spondylitis synovial fluid.

The chain employs TRBV12-3 or TRBV12-4 and TRBJ1-6; D call uncertain. The sequence was obtained from a female donor with ankylosing spondylitis or in good health (not recorded which). Sample: blood, either unsorted or a sorted T cell fraction (not recorded which). CDR3 in DNA: TGTGCCAGCAGCACAGAGGCCCTAAATAATTCACCCCTCCACTTT. Its translation: CASSTEALNNSPLHF.